Reported below is one TCR beta chain. The antigen remains undetermined. The data belong to a study of cytomegalovirus exposure and HLA in healthy donors. The CDR3 runs 16 residues. Per the germline V gene, CDR1 is SGHRS and CDR2 is YFSETQ. V was cut by 2 bases and J by 2 bases, with 15 bases left in between. PCR amplification relied on 60 Vbeta primers (plus 13 Jbeta primers). Here immunoSEQ multiplex PCR was the method, and the copy in TCRdb shows in-frame clones only, minus some. The sample holds about 140,000 clones, 77% seen once. As for the donors, each was a healthy bone marrow donor. Overall study findings and caveats: A further, later analysis showed that HLA-associated TCR beta chains (compared with equally common others) were more clonally expanded.

This TCR derives from a man aged 25-45 years in good health and CMV-seronegative. V gene TRBV5-1 combines with J gene TRBJ2-3; D gene unclear. The sequencing sample was made of PBMCs. Written as DNA, the CDR3 is TGCGCCAGCAGCTTTGGCCTTAATATGTTCACAGATACGCAGTATTTT. It specifies CASSFGLNMFTDTQYF.